This T cell receptor beta chain came from a study of response to subunit inactivated influenza vaccine. Study-level findings and limits: The study's authors posited that every seasonal influenza vaccination enlists few new T cells.

In TCRdb, the RT-PCR reads were re-called with MiXCR into one record per CDR3 protein. The repertoire holds more than 150,000 distinct CDR3 sequences, around a tenth seen once, with roughly 11% in the top ten. This clonotype appeared many times. What it binds is not known. The CDR3 contains 16 residues. Losses at the gene ends were 6 bases for V and 4 bases for J; bases not matched to a gene: 9. Germline V gene sequence: CDR1 SGDLS, CDR2 YYNGEE. This specimen consisted of non-naive T cells sorted from PBMCs, obtained on the day of vaccination. The J gene is TRBJ2-2, the V gene TRBV9; 10 bases agree with TRBD1. This TCR derives from a man aged 50 or older who received an inactivated influenza vaccine. The CDR3, as DNA: TGTGCCAGCACGCGGACAGGGGGAAGAACCACCGGGGAGCTGTTTTTT. It codes for CASTRTGGRTTGELFF.